This TCR beta chain was captured in a study of follicular helper T cells after annual influenza vaccination. The time point denotes: 2015-2016 season, pre-vaccination. Germline CDR1 is SGHNT and CDR2 is YYREEE (reference sequence). Trimming removed 4 bases from V and 0 bases from J; junction bases left unmatched: 9. The CDR3 sequence is 17 residues long. Here immunoSEQ multiplex PCR was the method, and the copy in TCRdb shows in-frame clones only, minus some. The sample lists approximately 15,000 clones, about four fifths occurring once. This clonotype was obtained from an adult who received the influenza vaccine. The chain uses TRBV5-4 and TRBJ1-2; 10 bases align to TRBD1. The material sequenced was CXCR5- memory CD4+ T cells sorted from blood, taken on the day of influenza vaccination. The CDR3 bases are TGTGCCAGCAGCACCATCGACAGGGGGCGATCTAACTATGGCTACACCTTC. It yields the protein CASSTIDRGRSNYGYTF.